This is a list of T cell receptor beta chains from one sample in a study of blood T cell repertoires in COVID-19. TCRdb's table, derived via immunoSEQ multiplex PCR, lists solely in-frame clones and lacks some. The sample includes 180,000 or so clones, under 90% of them seen just once. Material for sequencing was peripheral blood. The source of these receptors is a person between 70 and 80 years old with COVID-19, enrolled during active disease. Both conserved end residues are part of each CDR3. The D gene is left open where the match is weak. Some rows mark clone size as missing; the rest say once, few, many or name a class of expanded clone.

CDR3 DNA	CDR3 protein	clone size	V gene	J gene	D gene
TGTGCCAGCGCGACCTTGGGGGGAGAGACCCAGTACTTC	CASATLGGETQYF	few	TRBV3-1/TRBV3-2	TRBJ2-5	NA
TGTGCCAGCAGCTCAGGTCCACAGTTCAATCAGCCCCAGCATTTT	CASSSGPQFNQPQHF	few	TRBV7-6	TRBJ1-5	NA
TGTGCCAGCAGCCCACGGGAAGGGCGCACCGGGGAGCTGTTTTTT	CASSPREGRTGELFF	NA	TRBV3-1/TRBV3-2	TRBJ2-2	NA
TGTGCCAGCAGCGTGGGACAGGTCTTCACCTTC	CASSVGQVFTF	few	TRBV9	TRBJ1-2	TRBD1
TGTGCCAGCAGCTCGGGGCGGGGGACATGGGGTCAGCCCCAGCATTTT	CASSSGRGTWGQPQHF	NA	TRBV28	TRBJ1-5	NA
TGTGCCAGCAGTTACTCTTTTGGGGGGTCAGATACGCAGTATTTT	CASSYSFGGSDTQYF	NA	TRBV6-2/TRBV6-3	TRBJ2-3	NA
TGTGCCAGTAGTCCAACAGGGGGCGCGAATCAGCCCCAGCATTTT	CASSPTGGANQPQHF	NA	TRBV19	TRBJ1-5	TRBD1
TGTGCCATCAGTGTTCGCGGGGGGGAAGAGACCCAGTACTTC	CAISVRGGEETQYF	NA	TRBV10-3	TRBJ2-5	TRBD2
TGTGCCAGCAGCGCGAGCGGGGGGTACACCGGGGAGCTGTTTTTT	CASSASGGYTGELFF	NA	TRBV9	TRBJ2-2	TRBD2
TGTGCCAGCAGTTACCTAGGACAGGGACATAATTCACCCCTCCACTTT	CASSYLGQGHNSPLHF	NA	TRBV6-5	TRBJ1-6	TRBD1
TGTGCCAGCAGCCCCGGGGGGGCGCGCACTGAAGCTTTCTTT	CASSPGGARTEAFF	NA	TRBV11-3	TRBJ1-1	NA
TGCGCCAGCAGCACAGGACCTTACGAGCAGTACTTC	CASSTGPYEQYF	NA	TRBV5-1	TRBJ2-7	NA